The 3 T cell receptor beta chains below all came from one sample that was sequenced in a study of shared clonotypes between healthy human individuals. Sequenced by immunoSEQ multiplex PCR; TCRdb stores in-frame clones only, minus some. This table holds approximately 2.5 million clones, 90% to 95% found once. Material: naive CD4+ T cells from PBMCs. The sample's subset: CD45RA+ positively selected. The receptor source for this set is a man in his late teens or twenties in good health. Some clones in this sample may be carry-over from other donors' samples.

This rearrangement joins TRBV6-1 to TRBJ2-4; TRBD2 matches 7 bases. CDR1 is MNHNS and CDR2 is SASEGT in the germline V gene. Trimming cost V 1 base and J 8 bases; bases outside gene matches: 5. The CDR3 is 14 amino acids. For the CDR3, the DNA is TGTGCCAGCAGTGAAGTGGGAGGGACGGACATTCAGTACTTC. Protein sequence: CASSEVGGTDIQYF.

V is TRBV7-2 and J is TRBJ1-2, with D hard to call. V was cut by 5 bases and J by 2 bases, with 9 bases left in between. CDR3 length: 13 amino acids. Germline CDR1 and CDR2: SGHTA and FQGNSA. CDR3 region: CASSQGPNYGYTF. The CDR3 region has the DNA TGTGCCAGCAGCCAAGGACCAAACTATGGCTACACCTTC. Full variable domain (remainder filled in from reference TRBV7-2 and TRBJ1-2): GAGVSQSPSNKVTEKGKDVELRCDPISGHTALYWYRQSLGQGLEFLIYFQGNSAPDKSGLPSDRFSAERTGGSVSTLTIQRTQQEDSAVYLCASSQGPNYGYTFGSGTRLTVV.

V is TRBV7-6 and J is TRBJ2-2; TRBD1 or TRBD2 may be the D gene (6 bases each). V dropped 7 bases and J dropped 5 bases, with 29 bases sitting between them. This CDR3 has 19 amino acids. Germline V lookup: CDR1 SGHVS, CDR2 FNYEAQ. In nucleotides, the CDR3 is TGTGCCAGCAAGCCGCTACAGGGAATCGGGAGAGGAAGGACCGGGGAGCTGTTTTTT. Encoded protein: CASKPLQGIGRGRTGELFF.